Following are 11 T cell receptor beta chains from one sample sequenced in a study of long-term antiretroviral therapy in people with HIV. Researchers report immunoSEQ v3.0 was run at survey level. Only in-frame clones appear in the TCRdb table, and some are missing; sequencing was by immunoSEQ multiplex PCR. The data hold more than 20,000 clones, with 87% observed a single time. The sequencing here drew on unsorted PBMCs, taken 1.8 years before starting antiretroviral therapy. These receptors were collected from a man aged 50 or older with HIV.

This clone has just one count. V usage is TRBV19 and J usage is TRBJ1-3; D not certain. The CDR3 totals 14 residues. Germline values: CDR1 LNHDA, CDR2 SQIVND (reference sequence). The V gene lost 0 bases and the J gene lost 4 bases, with 7 bases spanning the gap. CDR3 protein: CASSIELEGNTIYF. The CDR3 DNA is TGTGCCAGTAGTATAGAGTTGGAGGGAAACACCATATATTTT.

The chain combines TRBV4-3 with TRBJ1-1, with TRBD1 identical over 8 bases. J gave up 2 bases and V 2 bases, and 1 base lay outside the gene matches. The CDR3 sequence is 14 residues long. CDR1 and CDR2 (germline): LGHNA, YSLEER. In DNA, the CDR3 is TGCGCCAGCAGCCAAACAGGGGGAAACACTGAAGCTTTCTTT. Protein product: CASSQTGGNTEAFF.

V gene TRBV7-3 combines with J gene TRBJ2-1; no reliable D call. CDR3 length: 13 residues. The V gene's germline CDR1 is SGHTA and CDR2 FQGTGA. V lost 5 bases and J lost 3, with 8 bases in between. The DNA for the CDR3 is TGTGCCAGCAGCCCTAACGACTACAATGAGCAGTTCTTC. It translates to CASSPNDYNEQFF. Full variable domain (outside the CDR3, taken from reference TRBV7-3 and TRBJ2-1): GAGVSQTPSNKVTEKGKYVELRCDPISGHTALYWYRQSLGQGPEFLIYFQGTGAADDSGLPNDRFFAVRPEGSVSTLKIQRTERGDSAVYLCASSPNDYNEQFFGPGTRLTVL.

In DNA, the CDR3 is TGTGCCAGCGCGTACAATGAGCAGTTCTTC. This sequence encodes CASAYNEQFF. The chain is built from TRBV7-9 and TRBJ2-1, with D hard to call. From germline, CDR1 is SEHNR and CDR2 FQNEAQ (reference sequence). V was cut by 8 bases and J by 4 bases, with 3 bases left in between. This CDR3 has 10 amino acids.

The rearrangement uses TRBV5-1 and TRBJ1-1, with 8 bases fitting TRBD1. V lost 4 bases and J lost 4; bases outside the gene matches: 6. Looked up from germline, CDR1 is SGHRS and CDR2 is YFSETQ. The CDR3 has 14 amino acids. This chain's CDR3 is CASSRQGSLTEAFF. The DNA of the CDR3 is TGCGCCAGCAGCCGACAGGGGTCCCTCACTGAAGCTTTCTTT.

This clone has more than one count but fewer than ten. The chain employs TRBV28 and TRBJ2-7; D gene uncertain. Trimming removed 4 bases from V and 2 bases from J, with 18 bases in between. CDR3 length: 16 residues. Germline CDR1 and CDR2: MDHEN and SYDVKM. The DNA of the CDR3 is TGTGCCAGCAGTTCCCCCAGCTTACCCCGGGCCTACGAGCAGTACTTC. It codes for CASSSPSLPRAYEQYF.

The rearrangement links TRBV19 to TRBJ2-7; 10 bases are shared with TRBD2. This CDR3 has 14 residues. The germline gives CDR1 LNHDA, CDR2 SQIVND (reference sequence). With 5 bases clipped from V and 3 bases from J, the junction kept 4 bases outside the gene matches. The CDR3 here is CASSPGLARYEQYF. The DNA for the CDR3 is TGTGCCAGTAGTCCGGGACTAGCGCGCTACGAGCAGTACTTC. The variable domain in full, completed from reference TRBV19 and TRBJ2-7, reads DGGITQSPKYLFRKEGQNVTLSCEQNLNHDAMYWYRQDPGQGLRLIYYSQIVNDFQKGDIAEGYSVSREKKESFPLTVTSAQKNPTAFYLCASSPGLARYEQYFGPGTRLTVT.

The chain employs TRBV5-1 and TRBJ1-2; maybe TRBD1 (5 bases). The length of the CDR3 is 13 residues. Germline assignment: CDR1 SGHRS and CDR2 YFSETQ. Deletions cut 0 bases from V and 8 bases from J, with 11 bases between. The CDR3 DNA reads TGCGCCAGCAGCTTGGCGGCAGGGCGAGGCTACACCTTC. This sequence encodes CASSLAAGRGYTF. Full variable domain (outside the CDR3, taken from reference TRBV5-1 and TRBJ1-2): KAGVTQTPRYLIKTRGQQVTLSCSPISGHRSVSWYQQTPGQGLQFLFEYFSETQRNKGNFPGRFSGRQFSNSRSEMNVSTLELGDSALYLCASSLAAGRGYTFGSGTRLTVV.

The chain links TRBV28 to TRBJ2-7; 12 nucleotides align to TRBD2. The J segment lost 4 bases and the V segment lost 5 bases, leaving 12 bases of the junction unmatched. This CDR3 has 17 residues. The germline CDR1 and CDR2 sequences are MDHEN and SYDVKM. The CDR3: CASSTNRLAGVKYEQYF. DNA of the CDR3: TGTGCCAGCAGTACAAATAGACTAGCGGGGGTTAAATACGAGCAGTACTTC. The full variable domain, rest sourced from reference TRBV28 and TRBJ2-7, is DVKVTQSSRYLVKRTGEKVFLECVQDMDHENMFWYRQDPGLGLRLIYFSYDVKMKEKGDIPEGYSVSREKKERFSLILESASTNQTSMYLCASSTNRLAGVKYEQYFGPGTRLTVT.

The chain employs TRBV18 and TRBJ2-3; 10 nucleotides match TRBD2. The length of the CDR3 is 15 residues. The ends lost 4 bases at V and 1 base at J; junction bases unmatched: 2. The germline V gene encodes CDR1 KGHSH and CDR2 LQKENI. CDR3 in amino acids: CASSQGLAGTDTQYF. The CDR3 bases are TGTGCCAGCTCACAAGGACTAGCGGGCACAGATACGCAGTATTTT.

The V and J genes are TRBV6-5 and TRBJ1-5, with TRBD1 matching 8 bases. Germline V CDR1 and CDR2: MNHEY, SVGAGI. Trimming cost V 5 bases and J 6 bases; bases outside gene matches: 6. The CDR3 sequence is 14 residues long. The CDR3 reads CASSEWTGSQPQHF. The CDR3 coding sequence is TGTGCCAGCAGTGAATGGACAGGGAGTCAGCCCCAGCATTTT.